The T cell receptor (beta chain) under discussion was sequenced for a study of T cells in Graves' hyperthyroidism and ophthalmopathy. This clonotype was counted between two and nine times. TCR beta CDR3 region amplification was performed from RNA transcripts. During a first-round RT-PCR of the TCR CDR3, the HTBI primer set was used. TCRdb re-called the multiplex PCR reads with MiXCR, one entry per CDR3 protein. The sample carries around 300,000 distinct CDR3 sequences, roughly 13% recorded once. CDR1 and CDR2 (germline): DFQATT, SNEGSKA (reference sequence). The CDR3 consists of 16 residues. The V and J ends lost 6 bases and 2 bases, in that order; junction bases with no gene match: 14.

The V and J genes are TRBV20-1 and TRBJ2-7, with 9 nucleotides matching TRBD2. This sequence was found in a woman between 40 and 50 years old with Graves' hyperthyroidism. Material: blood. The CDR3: CSAQPLGGRGTYEQYF. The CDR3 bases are TGCAGTGCCCAACCTTTGGGCGGGAGGGGGACCTACGAGCAGTACTTC.